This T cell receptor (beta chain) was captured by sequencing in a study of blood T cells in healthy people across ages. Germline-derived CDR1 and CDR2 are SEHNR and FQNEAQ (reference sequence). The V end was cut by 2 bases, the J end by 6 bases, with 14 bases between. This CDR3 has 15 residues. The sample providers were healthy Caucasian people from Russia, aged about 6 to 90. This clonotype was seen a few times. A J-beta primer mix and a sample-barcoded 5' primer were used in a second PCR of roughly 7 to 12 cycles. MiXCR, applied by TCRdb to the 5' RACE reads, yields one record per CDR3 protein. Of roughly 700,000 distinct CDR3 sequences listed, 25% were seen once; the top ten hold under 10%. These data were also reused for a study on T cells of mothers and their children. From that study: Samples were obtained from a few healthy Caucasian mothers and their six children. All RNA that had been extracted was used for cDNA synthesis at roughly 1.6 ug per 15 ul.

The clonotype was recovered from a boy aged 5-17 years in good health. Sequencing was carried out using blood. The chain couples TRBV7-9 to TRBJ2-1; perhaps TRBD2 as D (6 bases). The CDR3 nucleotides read TGTGCCAGCAGCTTAAATCTGGGACTCAGCAATGAGCAGTTCTTC. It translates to CASSLNLGLSNEQFF.